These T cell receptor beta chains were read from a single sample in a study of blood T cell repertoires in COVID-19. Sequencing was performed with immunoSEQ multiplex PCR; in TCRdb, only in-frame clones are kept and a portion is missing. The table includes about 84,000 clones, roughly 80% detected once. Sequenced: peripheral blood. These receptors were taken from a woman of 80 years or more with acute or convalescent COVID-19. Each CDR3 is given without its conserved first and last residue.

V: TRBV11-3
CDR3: ASSSGLARTQY

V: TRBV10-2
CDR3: ASSELQQGVPSGQH

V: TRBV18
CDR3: ASSSQDWILGTEAF

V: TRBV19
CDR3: ASSPDAGGNSNQPQH

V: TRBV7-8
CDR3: ASSLQTAQKPNSPLH

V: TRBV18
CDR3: ASSPFNGQGGSGNTIY

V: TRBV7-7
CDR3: ASSLSLAGIETQY

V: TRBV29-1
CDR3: SVERLADYA

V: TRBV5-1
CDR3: ASKAGGHATNEKLF

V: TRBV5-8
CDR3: ASSLDRMGEKLF

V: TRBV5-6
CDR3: ASSRETLGQY

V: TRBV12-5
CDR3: ASGFHSGGAQEQY

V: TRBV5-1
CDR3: ASSPPVGANTEAF

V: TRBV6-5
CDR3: ASSQGGSSYEQY

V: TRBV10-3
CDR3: AISGDRGGEKLF

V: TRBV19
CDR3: ASSLFGREGNKAF

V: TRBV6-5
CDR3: ASSRTGFEQY

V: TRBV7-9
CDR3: ASRQGSGNTIY

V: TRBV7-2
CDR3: ASSNNQGQGGYT

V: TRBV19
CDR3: ASSTNRGTYTGELF

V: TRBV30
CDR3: AWSVLGGQRTPEAF

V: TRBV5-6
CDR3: ASSPSTRQEIYGYT

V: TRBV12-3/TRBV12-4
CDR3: ASSLGPTKGYT

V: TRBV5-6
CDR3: ASSTTGLPNQPQH

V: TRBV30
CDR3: AWSGGGGTDTQY

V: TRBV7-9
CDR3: ASSSPDGRGTEAF

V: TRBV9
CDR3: ASSPPGTVSNYGYT

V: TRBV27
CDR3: ASSPRLRGPESTDTQY

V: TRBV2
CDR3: ASTEGQPDLYEQY

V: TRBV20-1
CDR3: SAPRLSEAF

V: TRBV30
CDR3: AWTPVGRGGYEQY

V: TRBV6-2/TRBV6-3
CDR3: ASSYPGRGSEKLF

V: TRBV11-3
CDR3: ASSPGQGPGNTIY

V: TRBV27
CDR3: ASSLSGTGGSYGYT

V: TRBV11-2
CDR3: ASSSLGGAGETQY

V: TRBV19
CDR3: ASSIGQGNEKLF

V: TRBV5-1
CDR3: ASSLGGTGQLRNTIY

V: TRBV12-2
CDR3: TSRLGPTSYEQY

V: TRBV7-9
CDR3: ASSPGQGSYNEQF

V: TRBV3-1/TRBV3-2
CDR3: ASSQRGGTSYEQY

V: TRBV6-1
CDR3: ASSEVNRKETQY

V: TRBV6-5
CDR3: ASLRRDASLGYT

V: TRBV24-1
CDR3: ATSDGQGPQETQY